The 21 T cell receptor beta chains below were found in one sample sequenced in a study of radiotherapy plus CTLA-4 blockade in lung cancer. Profiled with immunoSEQ multiplex PCR; TCRdb holds only in-frame clones, not every one. The table records 80,000 to 95,000 clones, roughly 87% of them present only once. Sample: peripheral blood, taken from a patient treated with radiotherapy plus ipilimumab. The receptors here all came from a human donor with non-small cell lung cancer who had stable disease on radiotherapy plus ipilimumab.

This clone came up once. The CDR3 coding sequence is TGTGCCAGCACTCTCACCATACAGGGCTACGAGCAGTACTTC. It encodes CASTLTIQGYEQYF. The chain joins TRBV28 to TRBJ2-7, with a weak D call TRBD1 (6 bases). V was pared by 7 bases and J by 3 bases, with 16 bases between. This CDR3 comprises 14 residues. Germline V gene sequence: CDR1 MDHEN, CDR2 SYDVKM.

The chain is built from TRBV6-5 and TRBJ2-3; no clear D gene. Germline CDR1 reads MNHEY; CDR2 reads SVGAGI. This CDR3 comprises 12 residues. The germline V and J ends were trimmed by 5 bases and 4 bases, with 7 bases remaining between them. The DNA of the CDR3 is TGTGCCAGCAGTCGACACTCAGATACGCAGTATTTT. Protein: CASSRHSDTQYF.

The chain employs TRBV14 and TRBJ2-7; the match to TRBD1 covers 8 bases. Germline trimming cut 2 bases from V and 0 bases from J; bases unmatched to any gene: 0. The CDR3 consists of 14 residues. Germline-derived CDR1 and CDR2 are SGHDN and FVKESK. CDR3: CASSQTGGSYEQYF. In nucleotides, the CDR3 is TGTGCCAGCAGCCAAACAGGGGGCTCCTACGAGCAGTACTTC.

This clone has only a few counts. This rearrangement joins TRBV6-6 to TRBJ1-5; D call uncertain. This CDR3 is 12 amino acids long. Germline CDR1 MNHNY, CDR2 SVGAGI (reference sequence). Trimming stripped 2 bases from V and 6 bases from J, with 5 bases between. CDR3 nucleotide sequence: TGTGCCAGCAGTTACGCGGTTCAGCCCCAGCATTTT. Its translation is CASSYAVQPQHF.

The chain joins TRBV10-2 to TRBJ2-3; no definite D call. CDR3 length: 16 residues. V was trimmed by 4 bases and J by 0 bases, leaving 14 bases between them. CDR1 WSHSY and CDR2 SAAADI come from the germline V gene. The CDR3, as DNA: TGCGCCAGCAGTGGTCTCTCAAGGACCAGCACAGATACGCAGTATTTT. Encoded protein: CASSGLSRTSTDTQYF.

The CDR3 reads CASSLARADNSNQPQHF. CDR3 in DNA: TGTGCCAGCAGCTTAGCTCGGGCAGACAATAGCAATCAGCCCCAGCATTTT. The chain has TRBV7-9 and TRBJ1-5; D unclear. This CDR3 region has 17 residues. Trimming removed 0 bases at V and 0 bases at J, with 12 bases between. Germline values: CDR1 SEHNR, CDR2 FQNEAQ (reference sequence).

This clone was detected only a few times. The DNA of the CDR3 is TGTGCCAGCAGCGCCTCGGTAGGTCAGCCCCAGCATTTT. It specifies CASSASVGQPQHF. V usage is TRBV4-2 and J usage is TRBJ1-5; D not resolved. This CDR3 has 13 residues. Trimming took off 5 bases at V and 6 bases at J, with 11 bases between the two ends. Germline loops: CDR1 LGHNA, CDR2 YNFKEQ.

V usage is TRBV11-2 and J usage is TRBJ1-2; D not certain. The V end was cut by 0 bases, the J end by 3 bases, with 8 bases between. The CDR3 has 14 residues. Germline V gene lookup returns CDR1 SGHAT and CDR2 FQNNGV. In DNA form, the CDR3 reads TGTGCCAGCAGCTTAGACACCAAAGACTATGGCTACACCTTC. Its protein is CASSLDTKDYGYTF.

The V and J genes are TRBV30 and TRBJ1-3; a weak D match, TRBD1 (5 bases). CDR3 length equals 15 residues. The germline gives CDR1 GTSNPN, CDR2 SVGIG (reference sequence). Trimming shortened V by 4 bases and J by 8 bases, and 21 bases separated the two germline ends. CDR3 nucleotides: TGTGCCTGGACTTGGTTTCGGGGCCTGGGGGACACCATATATTTT. This translates into CAWTWFRGLGDTIYF.

This clone was recorded only once. This chain joins TRBV19 and TRBJ2-3; weak D call: TRBD2 (6 bases). The CDR3 has 15 residues. Between the trimmed V and J ends, which lost 6 bases and 0 bases, there was a span of 13 bases. Germline values: CDR1 LNHDA, CDR2 SQIVND (reference sequence). CDR3 coding DNA: TGTGCCAGTAGCGGTGTAGCGGTCAGCACAGATACGCAGTATTTT. Amino acids: CASSGVAVSTDTQYF.

The V call is TRBV5-1, the J call TRBJ1-2, with D possibly TRBD1 on 5 matching bases. The V gene lost 0 bases and the J gene lost 4 bases, with 13 bases spanning the gap. Germline loops: CDR1 SGHRS, CDR2 YFSETQ. This CDR3 contains 15 residues. CDR3 sequence reads: CASSLVGDGVYGYTF. In nucleotides, the CDR3 is TGCGCCAGCAGCTTGGTAGGGGATGGGGTCTATGGCTACACCTTC.

This clone was seen a single time. CDR3 DNA sequence: TGTGCCAGCAGTTTCGTTAACTACGAGCAGTACTTC. Translating gives CASSFVNYEQYF. The chain has TRBV28 and TRBJ2-7; no reliable D call. Trimming took off 3 bases at V and 3 bases at J, with 6 bases between the two ends. CDR3 length: 12 residues. Germline V lookup: CDR1 MDHEN, CDR2 SYDVKM.

This sequence joins TRBV19 and TRBJ1-2; tentative D call: TRBD1 (5 bases). This CDR3 spans 15 amino acids. Trimming removed 4 bases at V and 4 bases at J, with 16 bases between. Germline CDR1 reads LNHDA; CDR2 reads SQIVND (reference sequence). The CDR3 sequence: CASSTFSGTLYGYTF. The CDR3 coding sequence is TGTGCCAGTAGTACGTTTTCCGGGACGCTCTATGGCTACACCTTC.

The rearrangement uses TRBV19 and TRBJ2-1; D possibly corresponds to TRBD1 (6 bases). Trimming pared 1 base from V and 7 bases from J, leaving 8 bases between. CDR3 length: 13 amino acids. Germline-derived CDR1 and CDR2 are LNHDA and SQIVND (reference sequence). Here the CDR3 reads CASSIAGVNEQFF. As DNA, the CDR3 is TGTGCCAGTAGTATAGCAGGGGTGAATGAGCAGTTCTTC.

This chain connects TRBV5-8 to TRBJ2-7; TRBD1 matches at 7 bases. The ends lost 0 bases at V and 2 bases at J; junction bases unmatched: 2. From germline, CDR1 is SGHTS and CDR2 YDEGEE. This CDR3 is built from 14 residues. CDR3 sequence (DNA): TGTGCCAGCAGCTTGGGACAGGGAGCCTACGAGCAGTACTTC. It specifies CASSLGQGAYEQYF. The full variable domain, rest sourced from reference TRBV5-8 and TRBJ2-7, is EAGVTQSPTHLIKTRGQQATLRCSPISGHTSVYWYQQALGLGLQFLLWYDEGEERNRGNFPPRFSGRQFPNYSSELNVNALELEDSALYLCASSLGQGAYEQYFGPGTRLTVT.

This rearrangement joins TRBV5-4 to TRBJ2-2; 10 nucleotides agree with TRBD2. J was trimmed by 4 bases and V by 2 bases; bases with no gene match: 8. The V gene's germline CDR1 is SGHNT and CDR2 YYREEE (reference sequence). The CDR3 is 17 residues long. Written as DNA, the CDR3 is TGTGCCAGCAGCTTACCTAGCGGGGGCCTAAGCACCGGGGAGCTGTTTTTT. Protein: CASSLPSGGLSTGELFF. Combining the CDR3 with reference TRBV5-4 and TRBJ2-2 gives the whole variable domain ETGVTQSPTHLIKTRGQQVTLRCSSQSGHNTVSWYQQALGQGPQFIFQYYREEENGRGNFPPRFSGLQFPNYSSELNVNALELDDSALYLCASSLPSGGLSTGELFFGEGSRLTVL.

This chain joins TRBV1 and TRBJ2-7; TRBD2, as called in the table, went unchecked against the DNA. TRBV1 is a listed pseudogene. The CDR3 has 16 amino acids. The CDR3 protein is CTSSQDLRLATYEQYF. In DNA form, the CDR3 reads TGCACCAGCAGCCAAGATTTAAGACTAGCGACCTACGAGCAGTACTTC.

The chain combines TRBV2 with TRBJ1-2; maybe TRBD1 (5 bases). This CDR3 is built from 13 residues. With 0 bases removed from V and 5 bases from J, the gap between germline ends came to 7 bases. The germline V gene encodes CDR1 SNHLY and CDR2 FYNNEI. The CDR3 protein is CASSEAQGYGYTF. CDR3 coding DNA: TGTGCCAGCAGTGAAGCGCAGGGTTATGGCTACACCTTC.

The gene calls are TRBV20-1 and TRBJ2-1; no reliable D call. Trimming pared 0 bases from V and 7 bases from J, leaving 4 bases between. The CDR3 length is 11 residues. The germline CDR1 and CDR2 sequences are DFQATT and SNEGSKA (reference sequence). This CDR3 reads CSARDANEQFF. CDR3 bases: TGCAGTGCTAGAGATGCAAATGAGCAGTTCTTC.

V is TRBV14 and J is TRBJ2-1; no clear D. The ends were cut back, 2 bases at V and 8 bases at J, with 4 bases in the middle. CDR3 length: 11 residues. Germline V CDR1 and CDR2: SGHDN, FVKESK. CDR3 sequence (DNA): TGTGCCAGCAGCCAAACGTATGAGCAGTTCTTC. This gives the protein CASSQTYEQFF.

The chain joins TRBV27 to TRBJ2-7, with TRBD1 matching over 8 bases. The germline V gene encodes CDR1 MNHEY and CDR2 SMNVEV (reference sequence). This CDR3 is 14 amino acids long. V was pared by 6 bases and J by 4 bases, with 8 bases of the junction left unmatched. The CDR3: CASRDRVGLYEQYF. The CDR3 DNA reads as TGTGCCAGCAGGGACAGGGTTGGTTTGTACGAGCAGTACTTC.